This T cell receptor beta chain was identified in a study of CD8 T cells in Susac syndrome. The CDR3 loop spans 15 amino acids. Germline-derived CDR1 and CDR2 are SGHAT and FQNNGV. V trimming: 1 base; J trimming: 7 bases; junction bases outside the gene matches: 6. Reverse transcription of about 0.5 to 1 ug RNA was performed with random hexamers. Amplification of TCR beta CDR3 used immunoSEQ multiplex PCR across 54 Vbeta and 13 Jbeta. TCRdb re-called the immunoSEQ multiplex PCR reads with MiXCR, one entry per CDR3 protein. Of approximately 270,000 distinct CDR3 sequences listed, about 93% are singletons.

The rearrangement joins TRBV11-2 to TRBJ2-3; 9 nucleotides line up with TRBD1. The TCR sequence derives from a human donor with multiple sclerosis. The sequenced material came from CD4+ T cells from PBMCs. This CDR3 is CASSLGGQGLNTQYF. In DNA, the CDR3 is TGTGCCAGCAGCTTAGGGGGACAGGGTTTGAATACGCAGTATTTT. Supplemented by reference TRBV11-2 and TRBJ2-3, the full variable domain reads EAGVAQSPRYKIIEKRQSVAFWCNPISGHATLYWYQQILGQGPKLLIQFQNNGVVDDSQLPKDRFSAERLKGVDSTLKIQPAKLEDSAVYLCASSLGGQGLNTQYFGPGTRLTVL.